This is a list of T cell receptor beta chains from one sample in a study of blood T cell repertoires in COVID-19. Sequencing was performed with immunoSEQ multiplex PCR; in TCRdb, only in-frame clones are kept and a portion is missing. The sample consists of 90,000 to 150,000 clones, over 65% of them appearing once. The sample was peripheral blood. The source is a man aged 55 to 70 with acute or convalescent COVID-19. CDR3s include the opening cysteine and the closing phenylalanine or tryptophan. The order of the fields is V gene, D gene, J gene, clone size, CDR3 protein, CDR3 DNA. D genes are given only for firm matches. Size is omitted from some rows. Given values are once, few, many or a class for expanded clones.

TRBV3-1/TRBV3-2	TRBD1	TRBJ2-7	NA	CASSRTGGREQYF	TGTGCCAGCAGCCGGACAGGGGGCCGGGAGCAGTACTTC
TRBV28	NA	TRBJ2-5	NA	CASITTGRRETQYF	TGTGCCAGCATCACAACAGGGAGACGGGAGACCCAGTACTTC
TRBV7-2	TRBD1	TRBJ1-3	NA	CASSLTGGTGNTIYF	TGTGCCAGCAGCTTAACAGGGGGCACTGGAAACACCATATATTTT
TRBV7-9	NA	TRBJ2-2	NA	CASSLDLPNTGELFF	TGTGCCAGCAGCCTTGACTTACCGAACACCGGGGAGCTGTTTTTT
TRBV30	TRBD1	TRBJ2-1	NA	CAWRPDRVPNEQFF	TGTGCCTGGAGACCAGACAGGGTACCCAATGAGCAGTTCTTC
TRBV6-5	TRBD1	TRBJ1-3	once	CATHRDSGNTIYF	TGTGCCACCCACCGGGACAGCGGAAACACCATATATTTT
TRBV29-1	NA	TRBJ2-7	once	CSVEEGLEQYF	TGCAGCGTTGAAGAAGGACTAGAGCAGTACTTC
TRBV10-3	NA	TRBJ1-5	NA	CAISSQGNQPQHF	TGTGCCATCAGTTCCCAGGGGAATCAGCCCCAGCATTTT
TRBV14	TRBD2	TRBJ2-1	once	CASSSAAGTSGNEQFF	TGTGCCAGCAGCTCGGCCGCCGGGACTAGCGGGAATGAGCAGTTCTTC
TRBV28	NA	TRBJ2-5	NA	CASRGEAGTQYF	TGTGCCAGCAGGGGGGAGGCTGGGACCCAGTACTTC
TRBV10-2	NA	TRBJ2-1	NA	CASSEGSEQFF	TGCGCCAGCAGTGAGGGGAGCGAGCAGTTCTTC
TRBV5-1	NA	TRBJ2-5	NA	CASSIEETQYF	TGCGCCAGCAGCATAGAGGAGACCCAGTACTTC
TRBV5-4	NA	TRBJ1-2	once	CASSQSDNYGYTF	TGTGCCAGCAGCCAGAGCGACAACTATGGCTACACCTTC
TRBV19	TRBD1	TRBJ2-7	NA	CASSIGGGYVSYEQYF	TGTGCCAGTAGTATAGGAGGGGGCTACGTCTCCTACGAGCAGTACTTC
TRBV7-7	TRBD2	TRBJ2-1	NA	CASSQGLAGAYEQFF	TGTGCCAGCAGCCAAGGACTAGCGGGAGCGTATGAGCAGTTCTTC
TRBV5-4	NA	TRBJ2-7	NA	CASRPSSSYEQYF	TGTGCCAGCAGACCCTCCAGCTCCTACGAGCAGTACTTC
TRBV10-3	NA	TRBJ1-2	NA	CAISESLGPYGYTF	TGTGCCATCAGTGAGTCGCTGGGGCCATATGGCTACACCTTC
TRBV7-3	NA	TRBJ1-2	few	CASSLDSNYGYTF	TGTGCCAGCAGCCTCGACAGTAACTATGGCTACACCTTC
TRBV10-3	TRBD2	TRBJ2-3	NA	CAISEVIAGTTDTQYF	TGTGCCATCAGTGAGGTAATAGCGGGAACCACAGATACGCAGTATTTT
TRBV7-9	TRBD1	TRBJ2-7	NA	CASSAGPDRAHEQYF	TGTGCCAGCAGCGCAGGACCGGACAGGGCCCACGAGCAGTACTTC
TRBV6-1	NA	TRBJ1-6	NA	CASSESGGPVNSPLHF	TGTGCCAGCAGTGAATCCGGGGGGCCGGTAAATTCACCCCTCCACTTT
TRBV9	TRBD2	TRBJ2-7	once	CASSASGSSNEQYF	TGTGCCAGCAGCGCTAGCGGGAGCTCCAACGAGCAGTACTTC
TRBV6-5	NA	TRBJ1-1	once	CASRTGGDTEAFF	TGTGCCAGCAGGACTGGGGGGGACACTGAAGCTTTCTTT